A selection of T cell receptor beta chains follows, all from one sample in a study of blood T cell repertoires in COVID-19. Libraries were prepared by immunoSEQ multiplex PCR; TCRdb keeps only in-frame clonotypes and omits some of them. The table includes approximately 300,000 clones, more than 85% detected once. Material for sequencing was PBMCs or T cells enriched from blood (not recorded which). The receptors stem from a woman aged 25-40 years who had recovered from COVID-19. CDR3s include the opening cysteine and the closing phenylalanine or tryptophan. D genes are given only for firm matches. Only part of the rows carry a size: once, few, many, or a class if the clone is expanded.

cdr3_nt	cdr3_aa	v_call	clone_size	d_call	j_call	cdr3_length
TGTGCCAGCTCACCAGGCACTGAGGGTTCGGCTTTCTTT	CASSPGTEGSAFF	TRBV18	-	-	TRBJ1-1	13
TGTGCCAGCAGTCTGACCGGGACTGGTAGGGTAGAGACCCAGTACTTC	CASSLTGTGRVETQYF	TRBV27	-	-	TRBJ2-5	16
TGTGCCAGCAGCGTAGGGGGGGGTTATGGGTCCCGCACAGATACGCAGTATTTT	CASSVGGGYGSRTDTQYF	TRBV9	-	TRBD2	TRBJ2-3	18
TGCAGTGCTAGTTCCCTAGCGGGCTCTGGGGCCAACGTCCTGACTTTC	CSASSLAGSGANVLTF	TRBV20-1	-	TRBD2	TRBJ2-6	16
TGTGCCAGCAGTTTAACGGAGGGCACAGATACGCAGTATTTT	CASSLTEGTDTQYF	TRBV27	-	-	TRBJ2-3	14
TGTGCTAGTGGTTTGGTACTTCCGGGACAGGGGTTTTATGAAAAACTGTTTTTT	CASGLVLPGQGFYEKLFF	TRBV12-5	-	TRBD1	TRBJ1-4	18
TGTGCCAGCTCACCACCGACGGGAGGGGGCACTGAAGCTTTCTTT	CASSPPTGGGTEAFF	TRBV18	-	-	TRBJ1-1	15
TGTGCCAGCGGGCAGGGACAGGGGGACCCCGGCCTAGGCTACGAGCAGTACTTC	CASGQGQGDPGLGYEQYF	TRBV4-2	-	TRBD1	TRBJ2-7	18
TGTGCCAGTAGTATCCACGAGGGATTGAACACTGAAGCTTTCTTT	CASSIHEGLNTEAFF	TRBV19	-	-	TRBJ1-1	15
TGCGCCAGCAGCAGATTCACTAGCGGGAGGGAAACCTACAATGAGCAGTTCTTC	CASSRFTSGRETYNEQFF	TRBV5-1	-	TRBD2	TRBJ2-1	18
TGCGCCAGCAGCCAAGATTCTGGACAGCCCTATGGCTACACCTTC	CASSQDSGQPYGYTF	TRBV4-3	-	-	TRBJ1-2	15
TGTGCCAGCAGCTTAACAGGGGTAGGCGAGCAGTACTTC	CASSLTGVGEQYF	TRBV11-3	-	TRBD1	TRBJ2-7	13
TGTGCCAGCAGCGCCGGAGGGACCGGGGAGCTGTTTTTT	CASSAGGTGELFF	TRBV5-6	once	-	TRBJ2-2	13
TGTGCCAGCAGTTACGCCCCACAGGGTGATACGCAGTATTTT	CASSYAPQGDTQYF	TRBV6-2/TRBV6-3	-	-	TRBJ2-3	14
TGTGCCAGCAGCTGGGGGGACAGGGACAACCTCTATGGCTACACCTTC	CASSWGDRDNLYGYTF	TRBV5-4	-	TRBD1	TRBJ1-2	16
TGTGCCAGCTACCATTGGACAAAACCCCAAGAGACCCAGTACTTC	CASYHWTKPQETQYF	TRBV11-3	-	-	TRBJ2-5	15
TGTGCCAGCAGTTCCTCTGGGCAGGGCTATGGCTACACCTTC	CASSSSGQGYGYTF	TRBV28	-	-	TRBJ1-2	14
TGTGCCAGCTCACCAGACAGGGCGAACTATGGCTACACCTTC	CASSPDRANYGYTF	TRBV18	-	TRBD1	TRBJ1-2	14
TGTGCCAGCAGTTTAGGGCTCACTGAAGCTTTCTTT	CASSLGLTEAFF	TRBV12-3/TRBV12-4	-	-	TRBJ1-1	12
TGTGCCAGCAGAACGGGGATAGGCTCCTACGAGCAGTACTTC	CASRTGIGSYEQYF	TRBV6-5	-	-	TRBJ2-7	14
TGTGCCACCAGCAGAGATCCCTCCGGAGACACCATATATTTT	CATSRDPSGDTIYF	TRBV15	once	-	TRBJ1-3	14
TGTGCCAGCTCACCACCAAGTTCCCCGGGCAATGAGCAGTTCTTC	CASSPPSSPGNEQFF	TRBV18	-	-	TRBJ2-1	15
TGTGCCAGCAGCGTAGGTCCGGAGGTTCATCATGGCTACACCTTC	CASSVGPEVHHGYTF	TRBV9	-	-	TRBJ1-2	15
TGTGCCAGCAGCGACCCCAAATTGTTACAGGGAGAGGAAAAACTGTTTTTT	CASSDPKLLQGEEKLFF	TRBV2	-	-	TRBJ1-4	17
TGCGCCAGCAGCCAAGGGACAGGGTTTATGTCAGGTGGCTACACCTTC	CASSQGTGFMSGGYTF	TRBV4-1	once	TRBD1	TRBJ1-2	16
TGTGCCAGCAGCTTGGGGCAGGGACTTAGCACAGATACGCAGTATTTT	CASSLGQGLSTDTQYF	TRBV5-4	-	-	TRBJ2-3	16
TGTGCCAGCAGTTACTCAAGACAGGCCTCTGGAAACACCATATATTTT	CASSYSRQASGNTIYF	TRBV6-5	-	-	TRBJ1-3	16
TGTGCCAGCAGCTCGGGACAGGGGCAGCCCCAGCATTTT	CASSSGQGQPQHF	TRBV11-2	-	TRBD1	TRBJ1-5	13